The subject of this entry is one TCR beta chain. The source of the sample is a study of early T cells in non-severe SARS-CoV-2 infection. Study context: Unpaired chains resulted from sequencing bulk RNA of unsorted whole blood.

Trimming cost V 1 base and J 7 bases, with 14 bases left between them. CDR3 length: 14 residues. The germline V gene encodes CDR1 SGHDT and CDR2 YYEEEE. Individual cDNA molecules were tagged with unique molecular identifiers. Via MiXCR, TCRdb re-called the 5' RACE reads, giving one row per CDR3 protein. Of tens of thousands of distinct CDR3 sequences in the sample, approximately 14% were seen once. The source is an adult who was a healthcare worker with PCR-confirmed SARS-CoV-2 infection or an uninfected control (not recorded which). Here the sequenced sample was whole blood, taken at baseline. The V call is TRBV5-6, the J call TRBJ2-5; the D is unclear. The CDR3 DNA is TGTGCCAGCAGCTTGTACAAACAAGTTCGGACCCAGTACTTC. It specifies CASSLYKQVRTQYF.